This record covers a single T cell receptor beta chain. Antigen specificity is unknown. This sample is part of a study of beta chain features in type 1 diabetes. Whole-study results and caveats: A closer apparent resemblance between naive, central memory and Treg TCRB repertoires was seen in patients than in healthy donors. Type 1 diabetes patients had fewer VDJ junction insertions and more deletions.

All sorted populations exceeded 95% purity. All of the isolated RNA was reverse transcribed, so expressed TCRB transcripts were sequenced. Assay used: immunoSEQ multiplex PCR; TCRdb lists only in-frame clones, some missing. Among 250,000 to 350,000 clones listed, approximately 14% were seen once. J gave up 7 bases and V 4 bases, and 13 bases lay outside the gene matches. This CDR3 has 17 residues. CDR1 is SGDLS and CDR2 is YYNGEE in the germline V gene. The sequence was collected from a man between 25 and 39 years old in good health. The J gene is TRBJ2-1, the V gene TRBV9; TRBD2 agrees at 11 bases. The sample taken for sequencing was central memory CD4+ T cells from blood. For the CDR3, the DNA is TGTGCCAGCAGCTTAATAGCGGGAGGGTTAAGTGGGAATGAGCAGTTCTTC. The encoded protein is CASSLIAGGLSGNEQFF.